What follows are 29 T cell receptor beta chains derived from one specimen sequenced in a study of T-cell memory formation after mild COVID-19. TCRdb passed the 5' RACE reads through MiXCR, listing each CDR3 protein once. The table has 250,000 to 300,000 distinct CDR3 sequences, 15% to 20% seen once. The sample was PBMCs or a T cell subset sorted from them (not recorded which). Receptor source: a man aged 18 to 30 who had mild COVID-19 (a few samples of this study predate the infection). Cell type and time point are not known.

The sample holds a few counts of this clonotype. The chain recombines TRBV18 with TRBJ2-3; the match to TRBD2 covers 13 bases. J was trimmed by 6 bases and V by 3 bases; bases with no gene match: 6. Germline CDR1 reads KGHSH; CDR2 reads LQKENI. This CDR3 is 16 amino acids long. CDR3 residues: CASSPRTSGGGDTQYF. The CDR3, as DNA: TGTGCCAGCTCACCGAGGACTAGCGGGGGAGGGGATACGCAGTATTTT.

The J gene is TRBJ2-3, the V gene TRBV12-3 or TRBV12-4; no clear D gene. The length of the CDR3 is 12 residues. Trimming cost V 2 bases and J 9 bases, with 9 bases left between them. CDR3 protein: CASSLLLSTQYF. DNA of the CDR3: TGTGCCAGCAGTTTACTATTGTCGACGCAGTATTTT.

This clonotype was seen more than once but under ten times. The chain joins TRBV27 to TRBJ2-7; 8 bases line up with TRBD1. Looked up from germline, CDR1 is MNHEY and CDR2 is SMNVEV (reference sequence). This CDR3 has 14 residues. Germline trimming cut 2 bases from V and 3 bases from J; bases unmatched to any gene: 3. For the CDR3, the DNA is TGTGCCAGCAGTTTAGGGACAGGTAACTACGAGCAGTACTTC. Amino acids: CASSLGTGNYEQYF.

The V gene is TRBV28, the J gene TRBJ2-7; maybe TRBD1 (6 bases). The germline V gene encodes CDR1 MDHEN and CDR2 SYDVKM. There are 14 residues in the CDR3. The CDR3: CASSRDTSSYEQHV. The CDR3 DNA sequence: TGTGCCAGCAGTCGGGACACAAGCTCCTACGAGCAGCACGTC.

There are a few counts of this clonotype. The chain joins TRBV5-1 to TRBJ1-2; a possible D gene is TRBD1 (5 bases). V lost 0 bases to trimming and J lost 8 bases, with 17 bases between them. Germline CDR1 and CDR2: SGHRS and YFSETQ. The CDR3 covers 15 residues. This CDR3 is CASSLVAKGLSGYTF. CDR3 coding DNA: TGCGCCAGCAGCTTGGTGGCCAAGGGGTTGTCGGGCTACACCTTC.

This clonotype appeared many times. The chain links TRBV4-1 to TRBJ2-5; D might be TRBD1 or TRBD2, each matching 6 bases. The CDR3 runs to 15 residues. CDR1 and CDR2 (germline): MGHRA, YSYEKL. Trimming removed 4 bases from V and 3 bases from J, with 15 bases in between. The CDR3 DNA is TGCGCCAGCAGCCTCCAGGGGACTTACAAAGAGACCCAGTACTTC. Translation: CASSLQGTYKETQYF.

The chain is built from TRBV7-2 and TRBJ1-2, with D possibly matching TRBD1 (6 bases). V was shortened by 3 bases and J by 8 bases, with 16 bases between the two germline ends. Germline values: CDR1 SGHTA, CDR2 FQGNSA. The CDR3 length is 14 residues. DNA of the CDR3: TGTGCCAGCAGCTTCCTGGGACACTCTCTGGGCTACACCTTC. As protein: CASSFLGHSLGYTF.

This clonotype was counted a few times. The J gene is TRBJ1-1, the V gene TRBV20-1, with TRBD1 identical over 7 bases. The trim removed 2 bases at V and 4 bases at J, leaving 4 bases unmatched. CDR1 and CDR2 from the germline V gene are DFQATT and SNEGSKA (reference sequence). The CDR3 sequence is 13 residues long. CDR3 nucleotides: TGCAGTGCTAGATTAAAGGGGGCCACTGAAGCTTTCTTT. Translating gives CSARLKGATEAFF.

This clonotype turned up a few times. This sequence joins TRBV24-1 and TRBJ1-5; D remains ambiguous. Germline V gene sequence: CDR1 KGHDR, CDR2 SFDVKD. V was trimmed by 9 bases and J by 2 bases, leaving 1 base between them. There are 10 residues in the CDR3. The CDR3 is CATRNQPQHF. DNA for the CDR3: TGTGCCACCCGCAATCAGCCCCAGCATTTT.

This clonotype was seen at least ten times. This sequence joins TRBV7-2 and TRBJ1-4, with TRBD1 matching over 10 bases. V gave up 2 bases and J gave up 2 bases; unmatched junction bases: 8. CDR1 is SGHTA, CDR2 FQGNSA, per germline. The length of the CDR3 is 18 residues. The CDR3 DNA sequence: TGTGCCAGCAGCTTAAGGAGACAGGGGGCGCTTACTAATGAAAAACTGTTTTTT. This gives the protein CASSLRRQGALTNEKLFF.

This clonotype was seen a handful of times. The gene calls are TRBV3-1 and TRBJ2-7; the match to TRBD2 covers 9 bases. Per germline, CDR1 LGHDT and CDR2 YNNKEL (reference sequence). This CDR3 spans 15 amino acids. The V and J ends lost 1 base and 3 bases, in that order; junction bases with no gene match: 4. The CDR3 DNA is TGTGCCAGCAGCCAAGGTAGCGGGGGTTTCTACGAGCAGTACTTC. It codes for CASSQGSGGFYEQYF.

The chain links TRBV4-1 to TRBJ1-6; the D gene is possibly TRBD1 (5 bases). This CDR3 comprises 14 residues. V lost 7 bases, J lost 10 bases, and 17 bases lay in between. Germline lookup yields CDR1 MGHRA and CDR2 YSYEKL. The CDR3 here is CASTSRAGKSPLHF. As DNA, the CDR3 is TGCGCCAGCACCTCAAGGGCAGGGAAATCACCCCTCCACTTT.

This clonotype turned up a few times. The V call is TRBV20-1, the J call TRBJ2-7, with 10 bases aligning to TRBD2. This CDR3 contains 13 residues. With V trimmed by 2 bases and J by 3 bases, 1 base remained unmatched. CDR1 and CDR2 from the germline V gene are DFQATT and SNEGSKA (reference sequence). The CDR3 reads CSARSGGGYEQYV. CDR3 in DNA: TGCAGTGCTAGAAGCGGGGGGGGCTACGAGCAGTACGTC.

J is TRBJ2-1 and V is TRBV4-2; 7 bases are shared with TRBD2. Germline V gene data show CDR1 as LGHNA and CDR2 as YNFKEQ. Trimming removed 2 bases from V and 7 bases from J; junction bases left unmatched: 11. The CDR3 covers 16 residues. CDR3 region: CASSQRAGRSGNEQFF. CDR3 sequence (DNA): TGTGCCAGCAGCCAAAGAGCGGGGCGGTCGGGAAATGAGCAGTTCTTC.

The chain recombines TRBV20-1 with TRBJ1-1; the D is unclear. Trimming removed 5 bases at V and 0 bases at J, with 4 bases between. Germline V gene sequence: CDR1 DFQATT, CDR2 SNEGSKA (reference sequence). This CDR3 spans 11 amino acids. CDR3: CSARVNTEAFF. The CDR3 coding sequence is TGCAGTGCTCGGGTGAACACTGAAGCTTTCTTT.

This clonotype was counted at least ten times. This chain joins TRBV7-9 and TRBJ2-7, with no clear D. The CDR3 is made up of 14 amino acids. Trimming removed 4 bases at V and 5 bases at J, with 15 bases between. CDR1 and CDR2 (germline): SEHNR, FQNEAQ (reference sequence). The CDR3 nucleotides are TGTGCCAGCAGCTCACGACTGCTTAAACACGAGCAGTACTTC. Residues: CASSSRLLKHEQYF.

This clonotype was detected a few times. The gene calls are TRBV9 and TRBJ1-6; perhaps TRBD1 as D (5 bases). With 4 bases removed from V and 7 bases from J, the gap between germline ends came to 12 bases. The CDR3 has 14 residues. The germline V gene has CDR1 SGDLS and CDR2 YYNGEE. CDR3 loop: CASSRDLRNSPLHF. The CDR3 DNA reads as TGTGCCAGCAGCAGGGACCTCAGAAATTCACCCCTCCACTTT.

This clonotype has ten or more counts. V usage is TRBV4-2 and J usage is TRBJ1-1; a weak D match, TRBD1 (6 bases). The V gene's germline CDR1 is LGHNA and CDR2 YNFKEQ. The CDR3 is 12 amino acids. Trimming stripped 4 bases from V and 11 bases from J, with 14 bases between. The CDR3 sequence: CASSPDRIRAFF. The CDR3 DNA is TGTGCCAGCAGCCCCGACAGGATACGGGCTTTCTTT.

The table lists this clonotype with many counts. The gene calls are TRBV21-1 and TRBJ2-1; the table's D call of TRBD2 was not tested on the DNA. TRBV21-1 is flagged as a pseudogene. The CDR3 covers 14 residues. The CDR3 nucleotides read TGTGCCAGCAGCACCTCCCCAGCGGGAGAAGAGCAGTTCTTC. Translating gives CASSTSPAGEEQFF.

V and J are TRBV7-9 and TRBJ1-3; TRBD1 agrees at 7 bases. V lost 6 bases, J lost 2 bases, and 10 bases stayed unmatched. The CDR3 loop spans 16 amino acids. The germline CDR1 and CDR2 sequences are SEHNR and FQNEAQ (reference sequence). CDR3 protein: CASSPYDTGAGNTIYF. In DNA form, the CDR3 reads TGTGCCAGCAGTCCATACGATACAGGGGCTGGAAACACCATATATTTT.

The chain combines TRBV4-1 with TRBJ1-1; TRBD1 is a possible D gene (5 bases). The V end was cut by 1 base, the J end by 5 bases, with 14 bases between. The length of the CDR3 is 15 residues. The germline V gene has CDR1 MGHRA and CDR2 YSYEKL. CDR3 nucleotides: TGCGCCAGCAGCCAAGGTCAGGGTGTGCAGACTGAAGCTTTCTTT. Its protein is CASSQGQGVQTEAFF.

The chain joins TRBV18 to TRBJ1-6, with D possibly being TRBD1 (6 bases). CDR1 KGHSH and CDR2 LQKENI come from the germline V gene. This CDR3 comprises 15 residues. Trimming stripped 6 bases from V and 8 bases from J, with 17 bases between. Written as DNA, the CDR3 is TGTGCCAGCTCGCTCAGCAGGGGAAGGGATTCACCCCTCCACTTT. Protein sequence: CASSLSRGRDSPLHF.

The chain combines TRBV19 with TRBJ2-7; 7 bases line up with TRBD1. The CDR3 has 14 amino acids. J lost 4 bases, V lost 9 bases, and 12 bases had no gene match. In germline, CDR1 is LNHDA, CDR2 SQIVND (reference sequence). This chain's CDR3 is CASEDRDGGYEQYF. The CDR3 DNA reads TGTGCCAGCGAAGACAGGGATGGAGGTTACGAGCAGTACTTC.

This clonotype has a handful of counts. As DNA, the CDR3 is TGTGCCAGCAGTTGGGGAGTCGGCACCGGGGAGCTGTTTTTT. It encodes CASSWGVGTGELFF. J is TRBJ2-2 and V is TRBV27; D may be TRBD2 (5 bases). This CDR3 has 14 amino acids. Trimming cost V 4 bases and J 4 bases, with 10 bases left between them. CDR1 is MNHEY, CDR2 SMNVEV, per germline (reference sequence).

This clonotype was seen many times. V gene TRBV7-2 combines with J gene TRBJ1-4; 7 nucleotides line up with TRBD1. Trimming removed 5 bases from V and 0 bases from J; junction bases left unmatched: 3. Germline CDR1 is SGHTA and CDR2 is FQGNSA. The CDR3 consists of 15 residues. Here the CDR3 DNA reads TGTGCCAGCAGCCCGGGACAGACAACTAATGAAAAACTGTTTTTT. The encoded protein is CASSPGQTTNEKLFF.

The rearrangement joins TRBV7-3 to TRBJ2-7, with 9 nucleotides matching TRBD1. The V segment lost 5 bases and the J segment 6 bases; nucleotides outside the gene matches: 8. This CDR3 spans 14 amino acids. Germline CDR1 reads SGHTA; CDR2 reads FQGTGA. The CDR3: CASSIQGAAFEQYV. CDR3 in DNA: TGTGCCAGCAGCATACAGGGGGCGGCGTTCGAGCAGTACGTC.

The table lists this clonotype with a few counts. This rearrangement joins TRBV12-3 or TRBV12-4 to TRBJ1-2; unclear D gene. This CDR3 has 12 amino acids. The V end was cut by 3 bases, the J end by 1 base, with 3 bases between. In DNA, the CDR3 is TGTGCCAGCAGTTTCGTTAACTATGGCTACACCTTC. Its translation: CASSFVNYGYTF.

This clonotype has just a few counts. The chain has TRBV4-3 and TRBJ2-5; D might be TRBD1 (5 bases). The V gene lost 1 base and the J gene lost 10 bases, with 19 bases spanning the gap. This CDR3 spans 15 amino acids. Germline assignment: CDR1 LGHNA and CDR2 YSLEER. CDR3 nucleotides: TGCGCCAGCAGCCAAGGGATTGGGGCCGATGGTGACCAGTACTTC. Its translation: CASSQGIGADGDQYF.

CDR3 DNA sequence: TGTGCCAGCAGTTTAGAGGGAAGAGGGGAAGGCTACACCTTC. It codes for CASSLEGRGEGYTF. The genes are TRBV12-3 or TRBV12-4 and TRBJ1-2; D perhaps matches TRBD1 (5 bases). V lost 1 base to trimming and J lost 8 bases, with 14 bases between them. This CDR3 has 14 amino acids.